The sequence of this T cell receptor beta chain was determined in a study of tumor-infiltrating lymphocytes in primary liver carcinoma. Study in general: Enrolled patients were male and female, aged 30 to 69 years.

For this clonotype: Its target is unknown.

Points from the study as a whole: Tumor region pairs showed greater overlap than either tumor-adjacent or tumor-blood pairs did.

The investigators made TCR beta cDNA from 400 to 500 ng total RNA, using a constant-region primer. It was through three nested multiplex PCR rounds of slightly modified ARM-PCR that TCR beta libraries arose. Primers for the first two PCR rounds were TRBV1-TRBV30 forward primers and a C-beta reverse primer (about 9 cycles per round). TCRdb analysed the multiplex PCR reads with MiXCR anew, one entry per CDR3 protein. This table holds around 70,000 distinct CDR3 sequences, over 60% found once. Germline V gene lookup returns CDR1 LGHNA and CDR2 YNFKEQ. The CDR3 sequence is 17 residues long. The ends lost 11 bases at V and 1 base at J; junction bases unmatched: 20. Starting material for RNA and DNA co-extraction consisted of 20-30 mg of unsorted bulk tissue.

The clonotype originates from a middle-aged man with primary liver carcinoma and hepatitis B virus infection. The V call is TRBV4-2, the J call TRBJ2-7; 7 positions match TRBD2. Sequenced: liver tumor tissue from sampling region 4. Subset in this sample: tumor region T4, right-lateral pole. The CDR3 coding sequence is TGTGCCTCTACTGAACTTGCGGGAGTTTATAAGTCCTACGAGCAGTACTTC. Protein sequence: CASTELAGVYKSYEQYF.